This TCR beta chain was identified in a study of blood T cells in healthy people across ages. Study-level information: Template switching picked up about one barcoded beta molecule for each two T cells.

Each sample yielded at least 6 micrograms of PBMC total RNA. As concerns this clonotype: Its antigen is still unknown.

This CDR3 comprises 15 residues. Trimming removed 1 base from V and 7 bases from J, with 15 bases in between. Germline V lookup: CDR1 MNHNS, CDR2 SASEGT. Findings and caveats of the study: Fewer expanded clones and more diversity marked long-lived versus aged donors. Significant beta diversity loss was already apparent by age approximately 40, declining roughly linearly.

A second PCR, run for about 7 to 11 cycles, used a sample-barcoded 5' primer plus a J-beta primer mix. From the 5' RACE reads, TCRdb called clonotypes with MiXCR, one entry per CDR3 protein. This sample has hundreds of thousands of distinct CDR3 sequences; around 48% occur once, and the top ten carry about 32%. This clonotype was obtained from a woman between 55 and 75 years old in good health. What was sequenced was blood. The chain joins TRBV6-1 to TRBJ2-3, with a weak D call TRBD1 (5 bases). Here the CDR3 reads CASSEVLGQGNTQYF. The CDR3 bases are TGTGCCAGCAGTGAAGTCCTAGGGCAGGGAAATACGCAGTATTTT.